A single sample is the source of the 10 T cell receptor beta chains below, sequenced in a study of blood T cell repertoires in COVID-19. The method was immunoSEQ multiplex PCR; TCRdb's version includes in-frame clones alone and lacks a portion of them. The sample has about 240,000 clones, roughly 80% seen once. The sequenced material came from peripheral blood. These TCRs come from a woman older than 75 with COVID-19, enrolled during active disease.

The chain couples TRBV5-6 to TRBJ2-2; no definite D call. The V gene lost 6 bases and the J gene lost 1 base, with 13 bases spanning the gap. The CDR3 length is 15 residues. The germline gives CDR1 SGHDT, CDR2 YYEEEE. CDR3: CASTLGYKNTGELFF. The CDR3, as DNA: TGTGCCAGCACCCTAGGCTACAAGAACACCGGGGAGCTGTTTTTT.

The V gene is TRBV5-6, the J gene TRBJ2-7; D unclear. The CDR3 is made up of 15 amino acids. The V gene's germline CDR1 is SGHDT and CDR2 YYEEEE. V was cut by 2 bases and J by 5 bases, with 17 bases left in between. Here the CDR3 DNA reads TGTGCCAGCAGCTTTTCCCCAACAGCCCCAAACGAGCAGTACTTC. It is translated as CASSFSPTAPNEQYF. The full variable domain, rest sourced from reference TRBV5-6 and TRBJ2-7, is DAGVTQSPTHLIKTRGQQVTLRCSPKSGHDTVSWYQQALGQGPQFIFQYYEEEERQRGNFPDRFSGHQFPNYSSELNVNALLLGDSALYLCASSFSPTAPNEQYFGPGTRLTVT.

The genes are TRBV5-1 and TRBJ1-2, with D possibly being TRBD1 (6 bases). Germline CDR1 and CDR2: SGHRS and YFSETQ. The CDR3 extends over 13 amino acids. The V gene lost 2 bases and the J gene lost 2 bases, with 7 bases spanning the gap. Here the CDR3 DNA reads TGCGCCAGCAGCTTTGACAGGAACTATGGCTACACCTTC. Amino acid sequence: CASSFDRNYGYTF. Full variable domain (missing parts from reference TRBV5-1 and TRBJ1-2): KAGVTQTPRYLIKTRGQQVTLSCSPISGHRSVSWYQQTPGQGLQFLFEYFSETQRNKGNFPGRFSGRQFSNSRSEMNVSTLELGDSALYLCASSFDRNYGYTFGSGTRLTVV.

A word on this clone: Other DNA sequences of this sample code for an identical CDR3. The chain carries TRBV9 and TRBJ2-5; D is unresolved. The CDR3 runs 13 residues. Trimming left V 0 bases short and J 2 bases short, with 5 bases between. Germline-derived CDR1 and CDR2 are SGDLS and YYNGEE. The CDR3 protein is CASSVDLQETQYF. DNA for the CDR3: TGTGCCAGCAGCGTAGACCTACAAGAGACCCAGTACTTC.

DNA for the CDR3: TGCGCCAGCAGCCCGCGGGGACAGGGGATGAACACTGAAGCTTTCTTT. This sequence encodes CASSPRGQGMNTEAFF. The rearrangement uses TRBV5-1 and TRBJ1-1; 10 nucleotides agree with TRBD1. CDR1 and CDR2 from the germline V gene are SGHRS and YFSETQ. The CDR3 consists of 16 residues. The junction had 6 bases not matched to a gene; V was cut back by 4 bases and J by 0 bases.

The chain carries TRBV6-5 and TRBJ1-6; D remains unclear. V was trimmed by 0 bases and J by 6 bases, leaving 9 bases between them. The CDR3 covers 15 residues. From germline, CDR1 is MNHEY and CDR2 SVGAGI. CDR3 sequence: CASSYSTAVNSPLHF. CDR3 in DNA: TGTGCCAGCAGTTACTCGACGGCGGTTAATTCACCCCTCCACTTT.

The chain combines TRBV7-3 with TRBJ1-1, with D unresolved. The germline CDR1 and CDR2 sequences are SGHTA and FQGTGA. The CDR3 has 13 residues. V was pared by 8 bases and J by 1 base, with 11 bases between. CDR3 nucleotides: TGTGCCAGCGGAGAGGGCAGGAACACTGAAGCTTTCTTT. It is translated as CASGEGRNTEAFF.

The V call is TRBV12-3 or TRBV12-4, the J call TRBJ1-2; D is ambiguous. V lost 3 bases to trimming and J lost 3 bases, with 5 bases between them. The CDR3 spans 12 residues. CDR3 loop: CASSFGDYGYTF. In DNA form, the CDR3 reads TGTGCCAGCAGTTTCGGGGACTATGGCTACACCTTC.

The chain is built from TRBV30 and TRBJ1-1, with D tentatively TRBD1 (5 bases). The CDR3 is 13 amino acids. Germline assignment: CDR1 GTSNPN and CDR2 SVGIG (reference sequence). V shed 1 base and J shed 6 bases, with 12 bases lying between them. The CDR3 reads CAWSDRRGAEAFF. The CDR3 DNA sequence: TGTGCCTGGAGTGATCGGAGGGGCGCTGAAGCTTTCTTT.

The V call is TRBV11-2, the J call TRBJ2-5, with 12 bases fitting TRBD2. V was pared by 2 bases and J by 5 bases, with 3 bases of the junction left unmatched. Germline CDR1 reads SGHAT; CDR2 reads FQNNGV. The CDR3 length is 15 residues. CDR3 DNA: TGTGCCAGCAGCTTACTAGCGGGGGGGCTGGAGACCCAGTACTTC. Amino acids: CASSLLAGGLETQYF.